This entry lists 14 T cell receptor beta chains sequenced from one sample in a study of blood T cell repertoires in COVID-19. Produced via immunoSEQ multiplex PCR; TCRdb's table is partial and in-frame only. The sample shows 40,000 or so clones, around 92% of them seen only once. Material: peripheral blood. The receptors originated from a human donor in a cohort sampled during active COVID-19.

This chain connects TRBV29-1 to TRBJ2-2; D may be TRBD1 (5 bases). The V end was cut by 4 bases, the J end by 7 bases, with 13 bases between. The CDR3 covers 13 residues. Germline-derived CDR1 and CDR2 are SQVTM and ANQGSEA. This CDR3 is CSVAIRVNGELFF. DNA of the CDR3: TGCAGCGTTGCGATCAGGGTTAACGGGGAGCTGTTTTTT.

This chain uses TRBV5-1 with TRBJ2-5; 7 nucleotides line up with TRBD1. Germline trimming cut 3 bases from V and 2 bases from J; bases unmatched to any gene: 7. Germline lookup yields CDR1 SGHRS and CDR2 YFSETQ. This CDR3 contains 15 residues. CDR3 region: CASSSMTGQQETQYF. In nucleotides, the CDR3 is TGCGCCAGCAGCTCGATGACAGGGCAGCAAGAGACCCAGTACTTC.

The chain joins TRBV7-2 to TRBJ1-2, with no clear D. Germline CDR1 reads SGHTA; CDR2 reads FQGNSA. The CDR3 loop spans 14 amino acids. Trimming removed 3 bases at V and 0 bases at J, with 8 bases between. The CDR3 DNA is TGTGCCAGCAGCTTTCCCGTTGCTAACTATGGCTACACCTTC. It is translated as CASSFPVANYGYTF.

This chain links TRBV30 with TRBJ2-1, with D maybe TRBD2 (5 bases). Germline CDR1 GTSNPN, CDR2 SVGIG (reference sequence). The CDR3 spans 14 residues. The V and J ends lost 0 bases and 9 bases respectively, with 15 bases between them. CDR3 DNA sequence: TGTGCCTGGAGTGTAAGCCTCCTAGCACCTGAGCAGTTCTTC. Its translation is CAWSVSLLAPEQFF.

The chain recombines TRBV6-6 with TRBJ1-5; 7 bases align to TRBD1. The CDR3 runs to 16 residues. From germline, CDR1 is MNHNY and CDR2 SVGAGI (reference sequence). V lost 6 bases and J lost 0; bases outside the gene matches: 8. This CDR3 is CASSWDSDYSNQPQHF. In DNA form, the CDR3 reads TGTGCCAGCAGCTGGGACAGTGACTATAGCAATCAGCCCCAGCATTTT.

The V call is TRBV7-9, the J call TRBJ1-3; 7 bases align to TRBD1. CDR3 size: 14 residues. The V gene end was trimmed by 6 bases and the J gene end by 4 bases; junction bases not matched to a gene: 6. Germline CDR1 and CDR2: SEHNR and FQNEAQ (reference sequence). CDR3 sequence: CASRAGTVGNTIYF. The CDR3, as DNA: TGTGCCAGCAGAGCCGGGACAGTAGGAAACACCATATATTTT.

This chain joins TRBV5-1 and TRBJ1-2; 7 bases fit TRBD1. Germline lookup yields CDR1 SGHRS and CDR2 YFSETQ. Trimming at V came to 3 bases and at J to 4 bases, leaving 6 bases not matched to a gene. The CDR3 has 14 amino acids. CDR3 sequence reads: CASSSTTGSYGYTF. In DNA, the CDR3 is TGCGCCAGCAGCTCAACGACAGGGAGCTATGGCTACACCTTC.

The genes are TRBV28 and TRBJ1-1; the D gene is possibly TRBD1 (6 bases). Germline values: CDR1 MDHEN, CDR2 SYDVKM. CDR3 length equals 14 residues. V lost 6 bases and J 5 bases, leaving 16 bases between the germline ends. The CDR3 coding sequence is TGTGCCAGCAGCCTAGGGGGGGGAGGAACTGAAGCTTTCTTT. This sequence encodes CASSLGGGGTEAFF. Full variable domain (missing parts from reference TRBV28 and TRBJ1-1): DVKVTQSSRYLVKRTGEKVFLECVQDMDHENMFWYRQDPGLGLRLIYFSYDVKMKEKGDIPEGYSVSREKKERFSLILESASTNQTSMYLCASSLGGGGTEAFFGQGTRLTVV.

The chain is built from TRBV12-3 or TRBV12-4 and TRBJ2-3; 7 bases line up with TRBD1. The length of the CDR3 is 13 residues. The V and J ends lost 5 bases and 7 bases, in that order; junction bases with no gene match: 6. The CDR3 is CASSLTGAYTQYF. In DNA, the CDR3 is TGTGCCAGCAGTCTCACAGGGGCCTATACGCAGTATTTT.

CDR3 sequence (DNA): TGTGCCTGGAGTCGCCACCCCCGGGGGACGGGAGGGGTTTATGGCTACACCTTC. Residues: CAWSRHPRGTGGVYGYTF. The gene calls are TRBV30 and TRBJ1-2; tentative D call: TRBD1 (5 bases). V gave up 2 bases and J gave up 5 bases, with 27 bases separating them. CDR3 length: 18 amino acids. Germline CDR1 GTSNPN, CDR2 SVGIG (reference sequence).

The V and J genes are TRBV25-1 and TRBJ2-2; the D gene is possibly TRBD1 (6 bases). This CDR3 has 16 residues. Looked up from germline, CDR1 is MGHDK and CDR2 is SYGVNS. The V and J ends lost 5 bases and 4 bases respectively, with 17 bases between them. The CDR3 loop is CASSCILWGPTGELFF. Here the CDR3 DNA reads TGTGCCAGCAGTTGCATTTTGTGGGGGCCCACCGGGGAGCTGTTTTTT. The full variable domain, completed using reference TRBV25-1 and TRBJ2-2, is EADIYQTPRYLVIGTGKKITLECSQTMGHDKMYWYQQDPGMELHLIHYSYGVNSTEKGDLSSESTVSRIRTEHFPLTLESARPSHTSQYLCASSCILWGPTGELFFGEGSRLTVL.

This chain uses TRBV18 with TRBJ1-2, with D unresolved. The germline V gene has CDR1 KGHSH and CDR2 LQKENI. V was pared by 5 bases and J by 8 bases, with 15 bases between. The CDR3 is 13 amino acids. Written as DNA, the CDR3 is TGTGCCAGCTCATCTTCAGAACGAGGGGGCTACACCTTC. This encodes CASSSSERGGYTF.

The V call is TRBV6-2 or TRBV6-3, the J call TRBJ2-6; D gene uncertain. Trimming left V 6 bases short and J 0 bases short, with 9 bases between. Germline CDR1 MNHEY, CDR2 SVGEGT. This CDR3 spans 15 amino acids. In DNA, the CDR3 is TGTGCCAGCAGCCCTCAGAACTCTGGGGCCAACGTCCTGACTTTC. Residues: CASSPQNSGANVLTF.

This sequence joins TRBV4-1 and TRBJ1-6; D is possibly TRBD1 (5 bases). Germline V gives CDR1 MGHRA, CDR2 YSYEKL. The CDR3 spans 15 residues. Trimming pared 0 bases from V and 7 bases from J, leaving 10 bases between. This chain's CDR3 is CASSQDKGSNSPLHF. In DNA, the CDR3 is TGCGCCAGCAGCCAAGACAAGGGGTCCAATTCACCCCTCCACTTT.